Listed below are T cell receptor beta chains from one sample, sequenced in a study of T cell repertoires in cytomegalovirus infection. TCRdb reprocessed the reads with MiXCR, giving one entry per CDR3 protein. The table includes roughly 190,000 distinct CDR3 sequences, less than 9.5% detected once. The sample was PBMCs. The receptors come from a human donor in good health (CMV status not recorded). Some clones in this sample may be carry-over from other donors' samples. The CDR3 runs from the conserved cysteine through the conserved F or W. The D gene is left open where the match is weak. The size field is filled for only some rows; it gives once, few, many or a size class.

j_gene,abundance,d_gene,v_gene,CDR3nt,CDR3aa
TRBJ2-5,many,.,TRBV7-2,TGTGCCAGCAGCCCGGGGACAAAAGAGACCCAGTACTTC,CASSPGTKETQYF
TRBJ1-1,few,TRBD1,TRBV25-1,TGTGCCAGCAGCCGGGACAGGAGGGGCCAAGCTTTCTTT,CASSRDRRGQAFF
TRBJ1-2,few,.,TRBV6-2/TRBV6-3,TGTGCCAGCAGTTTCGGACATTCCGGCTACACCTTC,CASSFGHSGYTF
TRBJ2-2,many,.,TRBV7-2,TGTGCCAGCCGCGGGAACACCGGGGAGCTGTTTTTT,CASRGNTGELFF
TRBJ2-2,few,.,TRBV6-2/TRBV6-3,TGTGCCAGCAAGGGCAGGCCAGACACCGGGGAGCTGTTTTTT,CASKGRPDTGELFF
TRBJ2-6,many,.,TRBV6-4,TGTGCCAGCAGTGACGGGTACAGGGACAAAACTGGGGCCAACGTCCTGACTTTC,CASSDGYRDKTGANVLTF
TRBJ2-1,.,.,TRBV13,TGTGCCAGCAGCTTAGAGGGAGCCGACAATGAGCAGTTCTTC,CASSLEGADNEQFF
TRBJ2-7,many,TRBD1,TRBV10-3,TGTGCCATCAGTGAGTCTACAGGGGGCTGGGAGCAGTACTTC,CAISESTGGWEQYF
TRBJ2-7,many,.,TRBV7-2,TGTGCCAGCAGCTCCAGCAGGGGGGCAGGGCACGAGCAGTACTTC,CASSSSRGAGHEQYF
TRBJ2-6,few,TRBD2,TRBV19,TGTGCCAGTACACCTGTTCCGGACCTAGCGGGGGAAAGCTCTGGGGCCAACGTCCTGACTTTC,CASTPVPDLAGESSGANVLTF
TRBJ1-2,few,.,TRBV20-1,TGCAGTGCTAGGGATCAGAGAGCTAACTATGGCTACACCTTC,CSARDQRANYGYTF
TRBJ2-3,many,TRBD1,TRBV7-2,TGTGCCAGCAGCGGGGGGGACAGGGGGCGTTATGGAGATACGCAGTATTTT,CASSGGDRGRYGDTQYF
TRBJ1-4,few,.,TRBV28,TGTGCCAGCAGCCCCCCCGGAACAGGGATTAATGAAAAACTGTTTTTT,CASSPPGTGINEKLFF
TRBJ1-1,few,.,TRBV12-3/TRBV12-4,TGTGCCAGCAGTTTATTAGCGAACACTGAAGCTTTCTTT,CASSLLANTEAFF
TRBJ2-5,.,.,TRBV5-5,TGTGCCAGCAGCTTCCAGGGGGAGACCCAGTACTTC,CASSFQGETQYF
TRBJ1-6,many,.,TRBV7-2,TGTGCCAGCAGCTTTGACAGAACGGGGTATTCACCCCTCCACTTT,CASSFDRTGYSPLHF
TRBJ2-2,.,TRBD2,TRBV29-1,TGCAGCGTTTATAGCGGGGGGGCCGACACCGGGGAGCTGTTTTTT,CSVYSGGADTGELFF
TRBJ1-6,many,.,TRBV12-3/TRBV12-4,TGTGCCAGCGGCCCGCGACAGTTCAATTCACCCCTCCACTTT,CASGPRQFNSPLHF
TRBJ2-7,many,TRBD1,TRBV28,TGTGCCAGCAGTTCTACCGGGACAGGGGGCTCCTACGAGCAGTACTTC,CASSSTGTGGSYEQYF
TRBJ1-1,few,.,TRBV29-1,TGCAGCGTTGAGAGGAACACTGAAGCTTTCTTT,CSVERNTEAFF
TRBJ1-2,.,TRBD1,TRBV14,TGTGCCAGCAGCCCGGACAGGGGATTCTATGGCTACACCTTC,CASSPDRGFYGYTF
TRBJ1-4,many,TRBD1,TRBV3-1,TGTGCCAGCAGCTTAACCGGGACAGGGGGCGAAAAACTGTTTTTT,CASSLTGTGGEKLFF
TRBJ1-2,.,.,TRBV6-5,TGTGCCAGCAGTAATCCGGGACGCGGCCTTGGGGGCTACACCTTC,CASSNPGRGLGGYTF
TRBJ1-5,many,.,TRBV6-6,TGTGCCAGCAGTTATTCGCAGGGGATTCGAGGTAGTGGCAATCAGCCCCAGCATTTT,CASSYSQGIRGSGNQPQHF
TRBJ1-5,.,.,TRBV2,TGTGCCAGCAGTGAGGGAAGCAATCAGCCCCAGCATTTT,CASSEGSNQPQHF
TRBJ1-1,many,TRBD1,TRBV12-3/TRBV12-4,TGTGCCAGCAGTAGGGGACAGAGGAACACTGAAGCTTTCTTT,CASSRGQRNTEAFF
TRBJ1-1,few,TRBD1,TRBV18,TGTGCCAGCTCAGCCAGGGGGCGAGGGAACACTGAAGCTTTCTTT,CASSARGRGNTEAFF
TRBJ2-1,.,.,TRBV20-1,TGCAGTGCGGATAGAGGGGCCGCTGGTGAGCAGTTCTTC,CSADRGAAGEQFF
TRBJ1-1,.,.,TRBV3-1,TGTGCCCGAAGCCTGAAGACAGGGAACACTGAAGCTTTCTTT,CARSLKTGNTEAFF
TRBJ2-7,many,TRBD1,TRBV6-1,TGTGCCAGCAGTACGGACAGGGGCTACGAGCAGTACTTC,CASSTDRGYEQYF
TRBJ2-1,.,TRBD1,TRBV15,TGTGCCACCAGCCTCCGGACAGGCTCCTACAATGAGCAGTTCTTC,CATSLRTGSYNEQFF
TRBJ1-6,many,TRBD1,TRBV7-6,TGTGCCAGCAGCGATCTTAGGACAGGCGGGAATTCACCCCTCCACTTT,CASSDLRTGGNSPLHF
TRBJ2-2,.,.,TRBV5-1,TGCGCCAGCAGTGGCAGGTCGAACACCGGGGAGCTGTTTTTT,CASSGRSNTGELFF
TRBJ1-1,many,TRBD1,TRBV6-8,TGTGCCACCGCAAAAGCCGGGACAGCGAACACTGAAGCTTTCTTT,CATAKAGTANTEAFF
TRBJ2-3,many,TRBD1,TRBV6-1,TGTGCCAGCAGGGGGACAGGAGTCGTGGATACGCAGTATTTT,CASRGTGVVDTQYF
TRBJ1-5,.,TRBD1,TRBV28,TGTGCCAGCAGTCCCTGGACAGGAAGTTTTATCACGTTGGGCAATCAGCCCCAGCATTTT,CASSPWTGSFITLGNQPQHF
TRBJ2-7,many,.,TRBV5-6,TGTGCCAGCAGCTACTGGGGGGGGACAGACGACTACGAGCAGTACTTC,CASSYWGGTDDYEQYF
TRBJ1-3,few,.,TRBV29-1,TGCAGCGTTGAAGAGCGCGCCTGGGACACCATATATTTT,CSVEERAWDTIYF
TRBJ1-6,many,TRBD1,TRBV7-9,TGTGCCAGCAGCTTAGGAGGGACAGGGAATTCACCCCTCCACTTT,CASSLGGTGNSPLHF
TRBJ2-1,few,TRBD2,TRBV20-1,TGCAGTGCTAGGACCCTAGCGGGAGGGTACAATGAGCAGTTCTTC,CSARTLAGGYNEQFF
TRBJ2-5,many,.,TRBV25-1,TGTGCCAGCACCAGGGGCGGGCAAGAGACCCAGTACTTC,CASTRGGQETQYF
TRBJ1-2,.,.,TRBV2,TGTGCCAGCAGTGAAGCTGATGGGGGATATTATGGCTACACCTTC,CASSEADGGYYGYTF
TRBJ1-2,many,.,TRBV6-2/TRBV6-3,TGTGCCAGCACCGGACAGCTCTATGGCTACACCTTC,CASTGQLYGYTF
TRBJ1-3,.,TRBD1,TRBV12-3/TRBV12-4,TGTGCCAGCAGTTGGGACAGTAGAAACACCATATATTTT,CASSWDSRNTIYF
TRBJ2-7,many,TRBD2,TRBV6-2/TRBV6-3,TGTGCCAGCAGTTACGGGACTAGCGGCACCCGGTACTCCTACGAGCAGTACTTC,CASSYGTSGTRYSYEQYF
TRBJ2-1,many,.,TRBV7-2,TGTGCCAGCAGCTGGTATAGTGAGCAGTTCTTC,CASSWYSEQFF
TRBJ1-1,many,.,TRBV12-3/TRBV12-4,TGTGCCAGCGAAAGGGAAAGGGGCACTGAAGCTTTCTTT,CASERERGTEAFF
TRBJ1-2,few,TRBD1,TRBV20-1,TGCAGTGCTAGAGCAGGGGGCTATGGCTACACCTTC,CSARAGGYGYTF
TRBJ1-2,many,TRBD1,TRBV7-9,TGTGCCAGCAGCTCTCCCGGGACAGTCTATGGCTACACCTTC,CASSSPGTVYGYTF
TRBJ2-7,.,TRBD1,TRBV28,TGTGCCAGCAGTTTAATTCGCCGGACAGGAGTCTACGAGCAGTACTTC,CASSLIRRTGVYEQYF
TRBJ2-5,.,.,TRBV2,TGTGCCAGCTTATCCACGGAGACCCAGTACTTC,CASLSTETQYF
TRBJ2-7,few,.,TRBV5-8,TGTGCCAGCAGCTTGGGGCAGCTAACCTACGAGCAGTACTTC,CASSLGQLTYEQYF
TRBJ1-5,.,.,TRBV2,TGTGCCAGCAGTGAGGGACGGTTAGGGCAGCCCCAGCATTTT,CASSEGRLGQPQHF
TRBJ1-5,many,.,TRBV6-1,TGTGCCAGCAGCCCAGAAAGGGTCGATCAGCCCCAGCATTTT,CASSPERVDQPQHF
TRBJ2-1,.,.,TRBV20-1,TGCAGTGCCGTGCAAAATGAGCAGTTCTTC,CSAVQNEQFF